The T cell receptor (beta chain) described here comes from a study of cytotoxic CD8 clonotypes in ibrutinib-treated CLL. Whole-study findings and limits: Starting clonality was above that of age-matched healthy donors and tracked circulating CD8+ T-cell counts.

TCRdb's copy holds only in-frame clones and misses some; the assay was immunoSEQ multiplex PCR. The sample has some 200,000 clones; 70% to 75% are singletons. The CDR3 spans 14 residues. V was trimmed by 0 bases and J by 3 bases, leaving 9 bases between them. Germline assignment: CDR1 GTSNPN and CDR2 SVGIG (reference sequence). This clone came up a few times. No antigen is known for it. The receptor was isolated from a human donor with chronic lymphocytic leukemia. The material sequenced was PBMCs, taken after 12 months of ibrutinib treatment. V usage is TRBV30 and J usage is TRBJ1-5; D uncertain. Written as DNA, the CDR3 is TGTGCCTGGAGTGTACTTAGTTACAATCAGCCCCAGCATTTT. As protein: CAWSVLSYNQPQHF. The full variable domain, rest sourced from reference TRBV30 and TRBJ1-5, is SQTIHQWPATLVQPVGSPLSLECTVEGTSNPNLYWYRQAAGRGLQLLFYSVGIGQISSEVPQNLSASRPQDRQFILSSKKLLLSDSGFYLCAWSVLSYNQPQHFGDGTRLSIL.